These 18 T cell receptor beta chains were all obtained from the same sample, sequenced in a study of shared clonotypes between healthy human individuals. The assay was immunoSEQ multiplex PCR, and TCRdb's table has in-frame clones only and misses some. The table shows 400,000 to 500,000 clones, with over 65% occurring only once. The specimen sequenced was PBMCs. These receptor sequences come from a woman in her thirties or forties in good health. Some clones in this sample may be carry-over from other donors' samples.

Only one count was recorded for this clone. This chain links TRBV10-3 with TRBJ2-1, with 7 nucleotides matching TRBD2. CDR3 length equals 16 residues. The germline V gene encodes CDR1 ENHRY and CDR2 SYGVKD. The V and J ends lost 0 bases and 1 base, in that order; junction bases with no gene match: 3. The CDR3 nucleotides are TGTGCCATCAGTGAGTCTGCGGGAGTATCCTACAATGAGCAGTTCTTC. Its translation: CAISESAGVSYNEQFF.

The chain joins TRBV10-1 to TRBJ2-1; 8 bases line up with TRBD2. CDR3 length: 13 amino acids. Trimming at V came to 3 bases and at J to 7 bases, leaving 2 bases not matched to a gene. The germline gives CDR1 WNHNN, CDR2 SYGVQD (reference sequence). The CDR3 nucleotides are TGCGCCAGCAGTGACAGCGGGAGAAATGAGCAGTTCTTC. Encoded protein: CASSDSGRNEQFF.

This clone was picked up one time. This chain uses TRBV14 with TRBJ2-2, with D uncertain. V was cut by 1 base and J by 8 bases, with 8 bases left in between. There are 13 residues in the CDR3. Per the germline V gene, CDR1 is SGHDN and CDR2 is FVKESK. CDR3 region: CASSQALRGELFF. Here the CDR3 DNA reads TGTGCCAGCAGCCAAGCACTTAGAGGGGAGCTGTTTTTT.

This clone has ten or more counts. The CDR3 is CASSLGQQNTDTQYF. Written as DNA, the CDR3 is TGTGCCAGCAGCTTAGGACAGCAAAACACAGATACGCAGTATTTT. The V gene is TRBV11-3, the J gene TRBJ2-3; D perhaps matches TRBD1 (5 bases). The CDR3 is made up of 15 amino acids. Germline values: CDR1 SGHNT, CDR2 YENEEA. The V and J ends lost 1 base and 2 bases respectively, with 10 bases between them.

The rearrangement links TRBV6-5 to TRBJ1-2, with no clear D. The germline V gene encodes CDR1 MNHEY and CDR2 SVGAGI. V was trimmed by 6 bases and J by 8 bases, leaving 10 bases between them. The CDR3 is 11 amino acids. The CDR3 DNA sequence: TGTGCCAGCAGAGACGGTGGGGGCTACACCTTC. Residues: CASRDGGGYTF.

This clone was detected ten times or more. This chain connects TRBV5-5 to TRBJ2-7; D remains unclear. Germline CDR1 and CDR2: SGHKS and YYEKEE (reference sequence). The CDR3 is made up of 15 amino acids. Trimming left V 0 bases short and J 2 bases short, with 12 bases between. CDR3 sequence (DNA): TGTGCCAGCAGCTTGGTGTTAACAAATACCTACGAGCAGTACTTC. It specifies CASSLVLTNTYEQYF.

The chain joins TRBV19 to TRBJ1-2; D unresolved. This CDR3 has 15 residues. From germline, CDR1 is LNHDA and CDR2 SQIVND (reference sequence). Trimming shortened V by 5 bases and J by 4 bases, and 17 bases separated the two germline ends. CDR3: CASSPRSGYPYGYTF. The CDR3 nucleotides are TGTGCCAGTAGTCCCCGGTCGGGCTACCCCTATGGCTACACCTTC. Together with reference TRBV19 and TRBJ1-2, the CDR3 gives the full variable domain: DGGITQSPKYLFRKEGQNVTLSCEQNLNHDAMYWYRQDPGQGLRLIYYSQIVNDFQKGDIAEGYSVSREKKESFPLTVTSAQKNPTAFYLCASSPRSGYPYGYTFGSGTRLTVV.

A remark on this clone: The same CDR3 arises from other DNA sequences in this sample as well. The gene calls are TRBV6-4 and TRBJ2-3; possibly TRBD2 for D (6 bases). CDR1 MRHNA and CDR2 SNTAGT come from the germline V gene. The CDR3 has 14 amino acids. V lost 6 bases, J lost 0 bases, and 10 bases lay in between. The CDR3 sequence: CASSVSGSTDTQYF. CDR3 DNA: TGTGCCAGCAGCGTAAGCGGGAGCACAGATACGCAGTATTTT.

V usage is TRBV4-1 and J usage is TRBJ1-5; no definite D call. The V gene's germline CDR1 is MGHRA and CDR2 YSYEKL. Trimming took off 0 bases at V and 4 bases at J, with 7 bases between the two ends. CDR3 length: 14 residues. The CDR3, as DNA: TGCGCCAGCAGCCAAGATATGCGAAATCAGCCCCAGCATTTT. Translating gives CASSQDMRNQPQHF.

The CDR3 protein is CASSLVAGAYNEQFF. CDR3 nucleotide sequence: TGTGCCAGCAGTTTAGTAGCGGGAGCCTACAATGAGCAGTTCTTC. The V gene is TRBV27, the J gene TRBJ2-1; 9 bases fit TRBD2. V lost 2 bases, J lost 2 bases, and 1 base stayed unmatched. Germline V gives CDR1 MNHEY, CDR2 SMNVEV (reference sequence). This CDR3 region has 15 residues.

V and J are TRBV18 and TRBJ2-1, with D perhaps matching TRBD2 (5 bases). The CDR3 spans 15 residues. Germline assignment: CDR1 KGHSH and CDR2 LQKENI. V shed 2 bases and J shed 9 bases, with 17 bases lying between them. In nucleotides, the CDR3 is TGTGCCAGCTCACCATTGACCCTTACTGGGAGTGAGCAGTTCTTC. This translates into CASSPLTLTGSEQFF.

The rearrangement links TRBV7-6 to TRBJ2-1; D tentatively reads TRBD1 or TRBD2 (6 bases each). Germline CDR1 is SGHVS and CDR2 is FNYEAQ. The V and J ends lost 8 bases and 2 bases respectively, with 7 bases between them. The CDR3 runs to 12 residues. CDR3 sequence reads: CASGGPYNEQFF. In DNA form, the CDR3 reads TGTGCCAGCGGGGGGCCCTACAATGAGCAGTTCTTC.

In the case of this clone: A single base is all that separates this from a far larger clone, so a read error is likely. This chain connects TRBV5-6 to TRBJ1-1; 10 bases are a match to TRBD1. Germline lookup yields CDR1 SGHDT and CDR2 YYEEEE. The CDR3 is 14 residues long. The CDR3 protein is CSSSSWDRGTEAFF. In DNA form, the CDR3 reads TGTTCCAGCAGCTCATGGGACAGGGGAACTGAAGCTTTCTTT.

In DNA, the CDR3 is TGTGCCATCAGCGGCGGCCGGATTGGACGGATTAACTATGGCTACACCTTC. Translated, it gives CAISGGRIGRINYGYTF. This chain joins TRBV10-3 and TRBJ1-2; D uncertain. The CDR3 has 17 residues. The V gene lost 6 bases and the J gene lost 1 base, with 21 bases spanning the gap. Germline values: CDR1 ENHRY, CDR2 SYGVKD.

As DNA, the CDR3 is TGTGCCAGCAGTTTCTCCCTTGGGGGAACCTACGAGCAGTACTTC. Amino acid sequence: CASSFSLGGTYEQYF. The chain employs TRBV28 and TRBJ2-7; perhaps D is TRBD1 or TRBD2 (5 bases each). The CDR3 runs to 15 residues. With 3 bases removed from V and 2 bases from J, the gap between germline ends came to 14 bases. Per the germline V gene, CDR1 is MDHEN and CDR2 is SYDVKM.

This chain connects TRBV5-1 to TRBJ1-2; TRBD1 matches at 10 bases. The V gene's germline CDR1 is SGHRS and CDR2 YFSETQ. The CDR3 contains 16 residues. With V trimmed by 0 bases and J by 4 bases, 6 bases remained unmatched. This CDR3 is CASSLDLGQGSYGYTF. For the CDR3, the DNA is TGCGCCAGCAGCTTGGACCTGGGACAGGGGAGCTATGGCTACACCTTC.

V and J are TRBV29-1 and TRBJ2-3; TRBD2 aligns across 11 bases. V shed 5 bases, J shed 3 bases, and the junction held 4 bases outside the gene matches. The CDR3 runs 14 residues. Germline loops: CDR1 SQVTM, CDR2 ANQGSEA. CDR3 sequence: CSVSGLAATDTQYF. In DNA, the CDR3 is TGCAGCGTTTCGGGACTAGCGGCGACAGATACGCAGTATTTT.

The V call is TRBV19, the J call TRBJ2-3; D is unclear. V lost 3 bases and J 4 bases, leaving 14 bases between the germline ends. The CDR3 covers 15 residues. Germline values: CDR1 LNHDA, CDR2 SQIVND (reference sequence). DNA of the CDR3: TGTGCCAGTAGTATCGTTGTAGGTGGCTCAGATACGCAGTATTTT. Residues: CASSIVVGGSDTQYF.